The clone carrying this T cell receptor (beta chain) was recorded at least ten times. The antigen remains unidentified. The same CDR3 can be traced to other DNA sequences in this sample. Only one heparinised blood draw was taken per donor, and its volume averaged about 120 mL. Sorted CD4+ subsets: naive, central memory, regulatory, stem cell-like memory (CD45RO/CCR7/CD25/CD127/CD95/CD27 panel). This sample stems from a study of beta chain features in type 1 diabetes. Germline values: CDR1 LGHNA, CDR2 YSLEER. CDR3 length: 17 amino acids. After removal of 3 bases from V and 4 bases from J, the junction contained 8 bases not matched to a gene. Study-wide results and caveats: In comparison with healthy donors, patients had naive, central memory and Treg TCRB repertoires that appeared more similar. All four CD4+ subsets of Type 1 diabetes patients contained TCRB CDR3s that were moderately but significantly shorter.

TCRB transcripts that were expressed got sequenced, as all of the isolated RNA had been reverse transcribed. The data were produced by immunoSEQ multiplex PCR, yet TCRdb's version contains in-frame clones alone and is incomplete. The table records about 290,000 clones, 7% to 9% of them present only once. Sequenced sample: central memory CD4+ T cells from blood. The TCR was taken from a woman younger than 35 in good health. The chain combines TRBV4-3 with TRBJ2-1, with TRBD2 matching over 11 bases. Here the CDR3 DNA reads TGCGCCAGCAGCCAGTCTGCCGGGACTAGCGGATACAATGAGCAGTTCTTC. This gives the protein CASSQSAGTSGYNEQFF.